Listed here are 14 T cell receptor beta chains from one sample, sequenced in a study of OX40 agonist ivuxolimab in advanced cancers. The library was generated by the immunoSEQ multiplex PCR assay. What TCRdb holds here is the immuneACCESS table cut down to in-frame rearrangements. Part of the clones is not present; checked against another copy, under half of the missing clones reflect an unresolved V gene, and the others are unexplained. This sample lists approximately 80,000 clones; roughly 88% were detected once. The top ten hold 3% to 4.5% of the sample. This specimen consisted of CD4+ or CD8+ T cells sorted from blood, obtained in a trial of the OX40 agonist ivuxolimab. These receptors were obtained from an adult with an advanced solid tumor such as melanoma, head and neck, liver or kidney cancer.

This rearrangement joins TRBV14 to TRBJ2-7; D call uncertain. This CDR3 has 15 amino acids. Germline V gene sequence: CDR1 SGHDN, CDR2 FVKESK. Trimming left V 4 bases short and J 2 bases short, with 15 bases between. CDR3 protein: CASSPTEKVAYEQYF. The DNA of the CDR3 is TGTGCCAGCAGCCCTACCGAGAAGGTGGCCTACGAGCAGTACTTC.

Written as DNA, the CDR3 is TGTGCCAGCAGCGCCCCCGGGACTAGCGGCAAATTCAAAACCTACGAGCAGTACTTC. It specifies CASSAPGTSGKFKTYEQYF. The chain is built from TRBV9 and TRBJ2-7; the match to TRBD2 covers 11 bases. The germline V gene encodes CDR1 SGDLS and CDR2 YYNGEE. The trim removed 3 bases at V and 2 bases at J, leaving 16 bases unmatched. The CDR3 runs to 19 residues. Looking up the rest from reference TRBV9 and TRBJ2-7 gives the full variable domain: DSGVTQTPKHLITATGQRVTLRCSPRSGDLSVYWYQQSLDQGLQFLIQYYNGEERAKGNILERFSAQQFPDLHSELNLSSLELGDSALYFCASSAPGTSGKFKTYEQYFGPGTRLTVT.

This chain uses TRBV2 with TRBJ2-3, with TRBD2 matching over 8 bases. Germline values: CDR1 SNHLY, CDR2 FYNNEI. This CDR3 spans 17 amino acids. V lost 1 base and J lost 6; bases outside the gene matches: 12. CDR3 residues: CASSEGTSNFRGDTQYF. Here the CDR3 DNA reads TGTGCCAGCAGTGAAGGGACTAGCAATTTTCGGGGCGATACGCAGTATTTT. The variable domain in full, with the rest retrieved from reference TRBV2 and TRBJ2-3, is EPEVTQTPSHQVTQMGQEVILRCVPISNHLYFYWYRQILGQKVEFLVSFYNNEISEKSEIFDDQFSVERPDGSNFTLKIRSTKLEDSAMYFCASSEGTSNFRGDTQYFGPGTRLTVL.

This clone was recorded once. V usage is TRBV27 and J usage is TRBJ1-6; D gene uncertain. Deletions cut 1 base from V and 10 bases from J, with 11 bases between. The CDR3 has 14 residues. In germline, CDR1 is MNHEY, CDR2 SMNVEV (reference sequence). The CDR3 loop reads CASSLLVVGSPLHF. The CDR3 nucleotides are TGTGCCAGCAGTTTATTGGTCGTGGGGTCACCCCTCCACTTT.

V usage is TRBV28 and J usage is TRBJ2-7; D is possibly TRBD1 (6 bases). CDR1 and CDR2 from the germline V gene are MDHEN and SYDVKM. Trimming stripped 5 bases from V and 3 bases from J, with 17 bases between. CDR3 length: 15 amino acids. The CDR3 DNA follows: TGTGCCAGCAGTCCCTTAATCGGACAGAACTACGAGCAGTACTTC. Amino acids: CASSPLIGQNYEQYF.

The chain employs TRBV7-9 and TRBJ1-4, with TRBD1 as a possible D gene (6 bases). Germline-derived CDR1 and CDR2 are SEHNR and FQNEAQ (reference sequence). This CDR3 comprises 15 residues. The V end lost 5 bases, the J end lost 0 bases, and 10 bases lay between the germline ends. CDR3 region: CASSPWTATNEKLFF. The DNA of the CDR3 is TGTGCCAGCAGCCCCTGGACAGCAACTAATGAAAAACTGTTTTTT.

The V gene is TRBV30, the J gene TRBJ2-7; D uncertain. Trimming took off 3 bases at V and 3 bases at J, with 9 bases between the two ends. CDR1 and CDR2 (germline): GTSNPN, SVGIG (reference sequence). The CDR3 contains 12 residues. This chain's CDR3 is CAWSPQNYEQYF. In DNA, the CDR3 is TGTGCCTGGAGCCCACAGAACTACGAGCAGTACTTC.

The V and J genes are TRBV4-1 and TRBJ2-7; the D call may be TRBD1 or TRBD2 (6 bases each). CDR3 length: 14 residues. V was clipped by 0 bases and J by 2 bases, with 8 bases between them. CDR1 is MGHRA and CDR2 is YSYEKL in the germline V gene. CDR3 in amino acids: CASSQERGPYEQYF. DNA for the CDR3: TGCGCCAGCAGCCAAGAACGGGGGCCCTACGAGCAGTACTTC.

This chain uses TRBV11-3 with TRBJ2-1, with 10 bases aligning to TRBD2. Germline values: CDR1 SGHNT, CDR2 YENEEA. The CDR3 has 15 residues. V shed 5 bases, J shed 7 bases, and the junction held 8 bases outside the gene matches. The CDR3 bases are TGTGCCAGCAGCCTCTGGCAGCGGGAGGGAAATGAGCAGTTCTTC. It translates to CASSLWQREGNEQFF.

CDR3 in DNA: TGTGCCAGCAGCGTAGGGATGAACACCGGGGAGCTGTTTTTT. The encoded protein is CASSVGMNTGELFF. This chain links TRBV9 with TRBJ2-2, with no clear D. The CDR3 length is 14 residues. V lost 0 bases and J lost 1, with 4 bases in between. CDR1 is SGDLS, CDR2 YYNGEE, per germline.

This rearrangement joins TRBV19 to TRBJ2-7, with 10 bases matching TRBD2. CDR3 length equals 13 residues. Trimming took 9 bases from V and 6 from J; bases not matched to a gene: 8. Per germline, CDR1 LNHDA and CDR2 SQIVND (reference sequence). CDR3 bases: TGTGCCAGCCAATCTAGCGGGAGACGCGAGCAGTACTTC. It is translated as CASQSSGRREQYF.

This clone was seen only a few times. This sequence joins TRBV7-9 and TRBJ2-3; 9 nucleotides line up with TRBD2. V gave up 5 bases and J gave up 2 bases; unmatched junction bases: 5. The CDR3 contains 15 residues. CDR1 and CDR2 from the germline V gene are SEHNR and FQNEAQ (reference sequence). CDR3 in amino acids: CASSLGLAVTDTQYF. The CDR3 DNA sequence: TGTGCCAGCAGCCTGGGACTAGCAGTCACAGATACGCAGTATTTT.

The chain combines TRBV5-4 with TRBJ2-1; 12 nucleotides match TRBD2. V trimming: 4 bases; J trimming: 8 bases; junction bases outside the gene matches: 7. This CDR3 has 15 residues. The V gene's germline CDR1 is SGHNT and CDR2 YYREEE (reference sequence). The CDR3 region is CASSRTSGRFDEQFF. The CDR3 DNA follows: TGTGCCAGCAGCAGAACTAGCGGGAGGTTCGATGAGCAGTTCTTC.

CDR3 sequence reads: CASTFSSRRAGEKLFF. The CDR3 nucleotides are TGTGCCAGCACCTTCTCTTCCCGACGGGCCGGGGAAAAACTGTTTTTT. V usage is TRBV7-2 and J usage is TRBJ1-4; no clear D gene. CDR1 and CDR2 from the germline V gene are SGHTA and FQGNSA. This CDR3 contains 16 residues. Trimming removed 7 bases at V and 8 bases at J, with 23 bases between.